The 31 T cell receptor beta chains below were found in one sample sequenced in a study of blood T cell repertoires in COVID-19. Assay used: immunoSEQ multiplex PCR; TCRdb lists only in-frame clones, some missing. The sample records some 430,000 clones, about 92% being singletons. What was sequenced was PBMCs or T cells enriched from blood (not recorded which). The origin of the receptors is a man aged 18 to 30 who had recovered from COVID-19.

The CDR3 region is CASSLGGWYNEQFF. In nucleotides, the CDR3 is TGTGCCAGCAGTTTAGGGGGGTGGTACAATGAGCAGTTCTTC. V gene TRBV27 combines with J gene TRBJ2-1, with a weak D call TRBD2 (6 bases). The germline gives CDR1 MNHEY, CDR2 SMNVEV (reference sequence). This CDR3 has 14 residues. Trimming left V 2 bases short and J 4 bases short, with 9 bases between.

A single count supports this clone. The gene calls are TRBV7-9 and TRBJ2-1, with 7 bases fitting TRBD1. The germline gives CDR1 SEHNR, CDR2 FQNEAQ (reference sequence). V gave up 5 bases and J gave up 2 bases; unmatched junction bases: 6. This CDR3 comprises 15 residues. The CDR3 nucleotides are TGTGCCAGCAGCCGGAAGACAGGGACCTACAATGAGCAGTTCTTC. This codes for CASSRKTGTYNEQFF.

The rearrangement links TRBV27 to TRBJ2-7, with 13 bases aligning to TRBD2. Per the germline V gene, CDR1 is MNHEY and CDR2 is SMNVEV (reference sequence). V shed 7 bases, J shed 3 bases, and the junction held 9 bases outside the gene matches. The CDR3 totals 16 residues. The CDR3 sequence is CASKGEGLAGFYEQYF. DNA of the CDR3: TGTGCCAGCAAAGGAGAGGGACTAGCGGGATTCTACGAGCAGTACTTC.

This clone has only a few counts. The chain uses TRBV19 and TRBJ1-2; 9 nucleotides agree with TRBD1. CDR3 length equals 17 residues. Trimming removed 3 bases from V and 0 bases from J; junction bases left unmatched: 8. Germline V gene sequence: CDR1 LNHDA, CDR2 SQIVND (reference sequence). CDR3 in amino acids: CASSISFGTGPNYGYTF. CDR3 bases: TGTGCCAGTAGTATTAGCTTCGGGACAGGGCCTAACTATGGCTACACCTTC.

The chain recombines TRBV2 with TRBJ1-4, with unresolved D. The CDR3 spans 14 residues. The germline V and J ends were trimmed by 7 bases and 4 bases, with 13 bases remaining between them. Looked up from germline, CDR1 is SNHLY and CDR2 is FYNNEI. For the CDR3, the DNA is TGTGCCAGCAATGTTCGGGAGGTTAATGAAAAACTGTTTTTT. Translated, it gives CASNVREVNEKLFF.

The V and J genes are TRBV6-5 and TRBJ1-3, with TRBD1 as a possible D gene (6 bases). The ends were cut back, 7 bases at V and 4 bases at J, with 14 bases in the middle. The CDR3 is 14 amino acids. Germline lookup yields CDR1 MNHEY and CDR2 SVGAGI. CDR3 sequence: CASTHREWGNTIYF. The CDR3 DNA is TGTGCCAGCACCCACAGGGAGTGGGGAAACACCATATATTTT.

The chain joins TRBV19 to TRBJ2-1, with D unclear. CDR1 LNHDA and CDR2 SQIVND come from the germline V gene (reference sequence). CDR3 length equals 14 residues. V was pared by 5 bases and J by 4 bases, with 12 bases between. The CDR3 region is CASSLLQHYNEQFF. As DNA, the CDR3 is TGTGCCAGTAGTCTCCTCCAACATTACAATGAGCAGTTCTTC. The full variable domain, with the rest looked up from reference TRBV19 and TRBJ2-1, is DGGITQSPKYLFRKEGQNVTLSCEQNLNHDAMYWYRQDPGQGLRLIYYSQIVNDFQKGDIAEGYSVSREKKESFPLTVTSAQKNPTAFYLCASSLLQHYNEQFFGPGTRLTVL.

For the CDR3, the DNA is TGTGCCAGCAGTCCCCGGGGGAGGAATGGGGTTGAAAAACTGTTTTTT. Amino acids: CASSPRGRNGVEKLFF. The chain employs TRBV27 and TRBJ1-4; perhaps TRBD1 as D (5 bases). This CDR3 comprises 16 residues. The ends were cut back, 5 bases at V and 7 bases at J, with 20 bases in the middle. In germline, CDR1 is MNHEY, CDR2 SMNVEV (reference sequence).

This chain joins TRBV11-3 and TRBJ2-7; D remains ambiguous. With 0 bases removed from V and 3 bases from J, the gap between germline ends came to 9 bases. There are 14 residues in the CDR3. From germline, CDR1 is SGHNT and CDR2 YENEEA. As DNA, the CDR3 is TGTGCCAGCAGCTTAGACCCTCGAGGCTACGAGCAGTACTTC. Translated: CASSLDPRGYEQYF.

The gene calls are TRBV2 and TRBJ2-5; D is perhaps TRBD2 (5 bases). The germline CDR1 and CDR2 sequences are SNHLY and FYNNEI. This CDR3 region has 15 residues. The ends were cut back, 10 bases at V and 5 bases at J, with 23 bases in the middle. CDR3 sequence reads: CATVARGLQGETQYF. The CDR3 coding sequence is TGTGCCACAGTAGCCCGAGGGCTTCAAGGGGAGACCCAGTACTTC.

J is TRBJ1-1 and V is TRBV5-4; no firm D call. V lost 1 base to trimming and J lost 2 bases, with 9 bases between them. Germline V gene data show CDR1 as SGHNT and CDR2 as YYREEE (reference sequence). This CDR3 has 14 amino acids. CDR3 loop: CASSLYSKNTEAFF. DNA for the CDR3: TGTGCCAGCAGCTTGTATAGTAAAAACACTGAAGCTTTCTTT. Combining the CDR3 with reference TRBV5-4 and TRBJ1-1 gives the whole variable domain ETGVTQSPTHLIKTRGQQVTLRCSSQSGHNTVSWYQQALGQGPQFIFQYYREEENGRGNFPPRFSGLQFPNYSSELNVNALELDDSALYLCASSLYSKNTEAFFGQGTRLTVV.

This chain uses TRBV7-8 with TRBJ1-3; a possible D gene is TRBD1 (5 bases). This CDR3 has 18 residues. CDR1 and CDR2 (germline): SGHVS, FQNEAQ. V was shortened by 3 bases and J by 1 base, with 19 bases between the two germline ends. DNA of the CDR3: TGTGCCAGCAGCTTTCAACCGGGACTATCAGGGTCTGGAAACACCATATATTTT. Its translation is CASSFQPGLSGSGNTIYF. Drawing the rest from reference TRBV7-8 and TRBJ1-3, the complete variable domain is GAGVSQSPRYKVAKRGQDVALRCDPISGHVSLFWYQQALGQGPEFLTYFQNEAQLDKSGLPSDRFFAERPEGSVSTLKIQRTQQEDSAVYLCASSFQPGLSGSGNTIYFGEGSWLTVV.

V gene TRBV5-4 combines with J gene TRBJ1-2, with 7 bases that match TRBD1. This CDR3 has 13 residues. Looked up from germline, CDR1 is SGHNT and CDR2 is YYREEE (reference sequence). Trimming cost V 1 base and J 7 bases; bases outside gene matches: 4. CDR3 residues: CASSLNRGFGYTF. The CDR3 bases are TGTGCCAGCAGCTTGAACAGGGGCTTTGGCTACACCTTC. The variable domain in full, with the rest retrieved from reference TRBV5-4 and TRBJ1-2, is ETGVTQSPTHLIKTRGQQVTLRCSSQSGHNTVSWYQQALGQGPQFIFQYYREEENGRGNFPPRFSGLQFPNYSSELNVNALELDDSALYLCASSLNRGFGYTFGSGTRLTVV.

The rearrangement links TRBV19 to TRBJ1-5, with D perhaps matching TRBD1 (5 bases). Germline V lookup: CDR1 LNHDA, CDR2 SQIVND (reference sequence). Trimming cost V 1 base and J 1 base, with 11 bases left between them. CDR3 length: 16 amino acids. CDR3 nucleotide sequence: TGTGCCAGTAGTATAGCCAAGACAGCGAGCAATCAGCCCCAGCATTTT. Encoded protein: CASSIAKTASNQPQHF. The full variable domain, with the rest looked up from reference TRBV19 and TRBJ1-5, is DGGITQSPKYLFRKEGQNVTLSCEQNLNHDAMYWYRQDPGQGLRLIYYSQIVNDFQKGDIAEGYSVSREKKESFPLTVTSAQKNPTAFYLCASSIAKTASNQPQHFGDGTRLSIL.

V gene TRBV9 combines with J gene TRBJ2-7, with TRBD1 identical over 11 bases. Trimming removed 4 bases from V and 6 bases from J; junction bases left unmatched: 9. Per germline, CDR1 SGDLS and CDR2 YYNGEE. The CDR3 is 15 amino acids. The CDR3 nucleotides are TGTGCCAGCAGCCCAGATCCCGGGACAGGGGGCGAGCAGTACTTC. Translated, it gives CASSPDPGTGGEQYF.

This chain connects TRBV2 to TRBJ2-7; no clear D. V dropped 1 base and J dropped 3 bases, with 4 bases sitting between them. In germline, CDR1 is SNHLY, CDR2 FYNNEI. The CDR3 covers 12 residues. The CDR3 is CASSEVFYEQYF. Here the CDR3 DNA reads TGTGCCAGCAGTGAAGTCTTCTACGAGCAGTACTTC.

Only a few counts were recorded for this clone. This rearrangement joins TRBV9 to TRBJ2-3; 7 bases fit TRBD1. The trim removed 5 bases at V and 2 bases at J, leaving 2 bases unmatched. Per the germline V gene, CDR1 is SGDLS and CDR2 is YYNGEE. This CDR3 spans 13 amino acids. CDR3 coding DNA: TGTGCCAGCAGTGACAGGGCCACAGATACGCAGTATTTT. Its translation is CASSDRATDTQYF.

The CDR3 spells CASSFGDRRSDEQFF. The CDR3 coding sequence is TGTGCCAGCAGCTTCGGGGACAGACGGAGCGATGAGCAGTTCTTC. The chain uses TRBV7-9 and TRBJ2-1; 7 bases agree with TRBD1. Germline loops: CDR1 SEHNR, CDR2 FQNEAQ (reference sequence). J lost 8 bases, V lost 3 bases, and 10 bases had no gene match. The CDR3 has 15 residues.

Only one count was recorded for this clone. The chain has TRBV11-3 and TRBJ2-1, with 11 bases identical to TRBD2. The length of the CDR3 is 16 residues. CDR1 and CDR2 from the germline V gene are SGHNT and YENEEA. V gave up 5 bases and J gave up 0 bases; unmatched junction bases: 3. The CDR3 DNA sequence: TGTGCCAGCAGCAAGACTAGCGGGACCTCCTACAATGAGCAGTTCTTC. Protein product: CASSKTSGTSYNEQFF.

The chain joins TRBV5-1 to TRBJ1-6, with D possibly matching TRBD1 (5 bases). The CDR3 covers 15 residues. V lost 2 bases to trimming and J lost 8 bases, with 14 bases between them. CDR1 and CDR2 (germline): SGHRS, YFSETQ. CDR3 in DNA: TGCGCCAGCAGCTTTGACGGGGGAGGTCATTCACCCCTCCACTTT. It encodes CASSFDGGGHSPLHF. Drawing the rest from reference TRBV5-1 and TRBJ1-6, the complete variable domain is KAGVTQTPRYLIKTRGQQVTLSCSPISGHRSVSWYQQTPGQGLQFLFEYFSETQRNKGNFPGRFSGRQFSNSRSEMNVSTLELGDSALYLCASSFDGGGHSPLHFGNGTRLTVT.

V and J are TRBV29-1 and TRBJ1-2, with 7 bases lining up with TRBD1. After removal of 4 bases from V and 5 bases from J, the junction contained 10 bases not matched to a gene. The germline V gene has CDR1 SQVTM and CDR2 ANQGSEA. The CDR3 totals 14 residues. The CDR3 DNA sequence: TGCAGCGTTGGGGCCCGGGACAGACAATATGGCTACACCTTC. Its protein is CSVGARDRQYGYTF.

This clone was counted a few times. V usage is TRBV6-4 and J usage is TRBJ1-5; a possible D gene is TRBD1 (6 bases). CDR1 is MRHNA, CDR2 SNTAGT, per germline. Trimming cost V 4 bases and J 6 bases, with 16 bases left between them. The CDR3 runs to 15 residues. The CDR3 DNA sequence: TGTGCCAGCAGTGTTGAAGGGGGTTTGGGTCAGCCCCAGCATTTT. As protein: CASSVEGGLGQPQHF.

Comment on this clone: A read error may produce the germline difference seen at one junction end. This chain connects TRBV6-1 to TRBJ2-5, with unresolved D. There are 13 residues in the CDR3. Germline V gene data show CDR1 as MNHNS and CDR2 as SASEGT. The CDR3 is CASSERGRSGSDF. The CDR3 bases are TGTGCCAGCAGTGAACGCGGTCGGAGTGGTTCGGACTTC.

CDR3 amino acids: CASSPGTKANEKLFF. Here the CDR3 DNA reads TGTGCCAGCAGCCCCGGGACTAAAGCTAATGAAAAACTGTTTTTT. The chain is built from TRBV9 and TRBJ1-4; weak D call: TRBD1 (5 bases). V gave up 4 bases and J gave up 3 bases, with 13 bases separating them. The CDR3 loop spans 15 amino acids. Germline V CDR1 and CDR2: SGDLS, YYNGEE.

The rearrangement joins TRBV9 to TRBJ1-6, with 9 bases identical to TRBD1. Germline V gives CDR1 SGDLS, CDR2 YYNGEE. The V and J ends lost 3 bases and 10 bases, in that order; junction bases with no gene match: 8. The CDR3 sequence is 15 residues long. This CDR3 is CASSEDRGFGSPLHF. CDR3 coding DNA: TGTGCCAGCAGCGAGGACAGGGGATTTGGATCACCCCTCCACTTT.

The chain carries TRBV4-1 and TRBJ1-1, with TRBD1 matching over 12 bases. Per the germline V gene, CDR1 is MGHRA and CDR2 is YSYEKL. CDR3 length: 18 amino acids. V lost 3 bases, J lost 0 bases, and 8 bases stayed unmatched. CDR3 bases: TGCGCCAGCAGCCACGAACCGGGACAGGGGGCCCTGAACACTGAAGCTTTCTTT. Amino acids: CASSHEPGQGALNTEAFF.

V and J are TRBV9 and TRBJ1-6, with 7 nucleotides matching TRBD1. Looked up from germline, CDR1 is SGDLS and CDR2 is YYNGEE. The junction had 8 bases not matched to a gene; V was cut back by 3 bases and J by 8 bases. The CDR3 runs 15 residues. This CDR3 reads CASSETPDRYSPLHF. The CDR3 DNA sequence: TGTGCCAGCAGCGAGACGCCGGACAGGTATTCACCCCTCCACTTT.

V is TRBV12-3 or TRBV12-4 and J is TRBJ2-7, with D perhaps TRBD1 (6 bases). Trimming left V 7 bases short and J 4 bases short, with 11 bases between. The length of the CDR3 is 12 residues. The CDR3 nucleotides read TGTGCCAGCACTAGGGGGTGGTACGAGCAGTACTTC. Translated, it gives CASTRGWYEQYF.

CDR3 nucleotide sequence: TGTGCCAGCACAAACAGGGGTGGAACTGAAGCTTTCTTT. Amino acid sequence: CASTNRGGTEAFF. The chain uses TRBV6-5 and TRBJ1-1; 7 bases map to TRBD1. Germline CDR1 and CDR2: MNHEY and SVGAGI. J was trimmed by 5 bases and V by 7 bases; bases with no gene match: 7. The CDR3 consists of 13 residues.

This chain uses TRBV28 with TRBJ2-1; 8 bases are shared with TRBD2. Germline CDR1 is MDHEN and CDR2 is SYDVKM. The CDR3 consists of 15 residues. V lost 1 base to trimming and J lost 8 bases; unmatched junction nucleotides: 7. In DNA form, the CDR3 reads TGTGCCAGCAGTTTATTTCGCGGGAGGTCTGATGAGCAGTTCTTC. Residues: CASSLFRGRSDEQFF.

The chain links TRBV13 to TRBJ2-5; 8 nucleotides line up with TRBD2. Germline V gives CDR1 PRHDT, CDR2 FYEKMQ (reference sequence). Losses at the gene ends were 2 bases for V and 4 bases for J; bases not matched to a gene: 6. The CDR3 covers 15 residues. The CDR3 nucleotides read TGTGCCAGCAGCTTAAGCGGGAGTTTGAGAGAGACCCAGTACTTC. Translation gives CASSLSGSLRETQYF.